This TCR beta chain came from a study of beta chain features in type 1 diabetes. On the study more broadly: The study examined about 100,000,000 sorted cells across all samples.

Study-level points and caveats: Since sequencing was performed on cDNA, cells with high TCR expression could be over-represented. Any HLA-type effect on TCRB rearrangement remained unresolved here.

The investigators reverse transcribed all of the isolated RNA, so they sequenced expressed TCRB transcripts. This table comes from immunoSEQ multiplex PCR, and its TCRdb copy is limited to in-frame clones, with some not included. This table holds fewer than 550,000 clones, over 9.5% found once. The authors obtained over 95% purity in all sorted populations. The germline CDR1 and CDR2 sequences are SGHDT and YYEEEE. The ends were cut back, 1 base at V and 7 bases at J, with 11 bases in the middle. The CDR3 is 13 residues long. This clone was seen more than once but under ten times. The antigen is undetermined.

This TCR was sampled from a woman aged 18-29 years in good health. This chain links TRBV5-6 with TRBJ1-2; possible D gene TRBD1, 5 bases. Specimen: naive CD4+ T cells from blood. The CDR3 region is CASSLTGAGGYTF. In nucleotides, the CDR3 is TGTGCCAGCAGCTTGACTGGGGCAGGTGGCTACACCTTC. Drawing the rest from reference TRBV5-6 and TRBJ1-2, the complete variable domain is DAGVTQSPTHLIKTRGQQVTLRCSPKSGHDTVSWYQQALGQGPQFIFQYYEEEERQRGNFPDRFSGHQFPNYSSELNVNALLLGDSALYLCASSLTGAGGYTFGSGTRLTVV.